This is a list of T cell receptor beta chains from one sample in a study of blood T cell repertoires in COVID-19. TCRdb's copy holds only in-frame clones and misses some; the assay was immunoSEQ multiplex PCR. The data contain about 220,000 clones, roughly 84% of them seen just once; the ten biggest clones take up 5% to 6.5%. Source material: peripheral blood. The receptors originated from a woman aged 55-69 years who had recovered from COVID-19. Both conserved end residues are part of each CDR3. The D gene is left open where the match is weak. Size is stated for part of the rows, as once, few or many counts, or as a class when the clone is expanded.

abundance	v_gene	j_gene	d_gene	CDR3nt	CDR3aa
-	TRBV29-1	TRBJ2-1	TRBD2	TGCAGCGTCCAGCGGGGGCACAATGAGCAGTTCTTC	CSVQRGHNEQFF
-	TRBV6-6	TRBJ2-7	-	TGTGCCGTCTTCGGGGGCTACGAGCAGTACTTC	CAVFGGYEQYF
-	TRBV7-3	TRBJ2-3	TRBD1	TGTGCCAGCAGCTCCTCAGGGGGCAGGAGGGGCACAGATACGCAGTATTTT	CASSSSGGRRGTDTQYF
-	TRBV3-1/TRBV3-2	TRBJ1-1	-	TGTGCCAGCAGCCCCGGAGCTAACACTGAAGCTTTCTTT	CASSPGANTEAFF
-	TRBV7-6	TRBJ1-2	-	TGTGCCAGCAGCCGCATTCCCGGCACAGATTATGGCTACACCTTC	CASSRIPGTDYGYTF
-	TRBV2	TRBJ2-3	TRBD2	TGTGCCAGCGAGTTAGTAGCGGGGTCCACAGATACGCAGTATTTT	CASELVAGSTDTQYF
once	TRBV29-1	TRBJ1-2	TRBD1	TGCAGCGTCGGGGACAGATACTATGGCTACACCTTC	CSVGDRYYGYTF
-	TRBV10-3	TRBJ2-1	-	TGTGCCATCAGTGATCTCGGGACTAATGAGCAGTTCTTC	CAISDLGTNEQFF
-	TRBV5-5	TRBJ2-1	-	TGTGCCAGCAGCCCGGCCCGGGACAATGAGCAGTTCTTC	CASSPARDNEQFF
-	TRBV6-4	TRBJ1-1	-	TGTGCCAGCAGCCTAACAGGAGAGAACACTGAAGCTTTCTTT	CASSLTGENTEAFF
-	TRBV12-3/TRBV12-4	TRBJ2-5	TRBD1	TGTGCCAGCAGTAACAGGGGGCTAGAGACCCAGTACTTC	CASSNRGLETQYF
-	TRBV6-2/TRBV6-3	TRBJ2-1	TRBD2	TGTGCCAGCAGTTTCCTAGCGGGGGCGGGTGAGCAGTTCTTC	CASSFLAGAGEQFF
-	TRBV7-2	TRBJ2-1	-	TGTGCCAGCGCAGGAAGCTCCTACAATGAGCAGTTCTTC	CASAGSSYNEQFF
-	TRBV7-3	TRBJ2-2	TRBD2	TGTGCCAGCAGCCAAGCCCCCTCAGCGGGGGGGCGGGGCGGGGAGCTGTTTTTT	CASSQAPSAGGRGGELFF
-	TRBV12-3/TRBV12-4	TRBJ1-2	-	TGTGCCAGCAGTTTTATCAGGGCCTATGGCTACACCTTC	CASSFIRAYGYTF
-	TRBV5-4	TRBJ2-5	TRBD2	TGTGCCAGCAGCTTGGATCCAGCGGGGGGCGGAGAGACCCAGTACTTC	CASSLDPAGGGETQYF
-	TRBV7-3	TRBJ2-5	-	TGTGCCAGCAGCCCCTCCTCCGGGAGTCAAGAGACCCAGTACTTC	CASSPSSGSQETQYF
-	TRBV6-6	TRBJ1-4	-	TGTGCCAGCAGTTACTCGGGACACCTCAGCTCCTTT	CASSYSGHLSSF
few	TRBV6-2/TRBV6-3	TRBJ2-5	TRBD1	TGTGCCAGCAGTTCACAGGGGGGAGAGACCCAGTACTTC	CASSSQGGETQYF
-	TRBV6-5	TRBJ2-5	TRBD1	TGTGCCAGCAGTTACCCAGCTGACAGGGGTGGTGAGACCCAGTACTTC	CASSYPADRGGETQYF
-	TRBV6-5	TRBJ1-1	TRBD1	TGTGCCAGCACCCCGACAGGGGGTCTGACTGAAGCTTTCTTT	CASTPTGGLTEAFF
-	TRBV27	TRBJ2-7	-	TGTGCCAGCAGTTCGTCAGGGTCCGGTGGCTACGAGCAGTACTTC	CASSSSGSGGYEQYF
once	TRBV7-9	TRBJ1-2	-	TGTGCCAGCAGCCGTACAGGGTATGGCTACACCTTC	CASSRTGYGYTF
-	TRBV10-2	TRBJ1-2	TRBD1	TGCGCCAGCGGCGCGACAGGGAACGGCTATGGCTACACCTTC	CASGATGNGYGYTF
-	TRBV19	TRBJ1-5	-	TGTGCCAGTAGTCCCCGTGAGGCGGCGCTTCAGCCCCAGCATTTT	CASSPREAALQPQHF
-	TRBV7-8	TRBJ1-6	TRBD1	TGTGCCAGCAGCCAGGGACAGGCCCTTTTGCCCCTCCACTTT	CASSQGQALLPLHF
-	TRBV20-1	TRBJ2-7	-	TGCAGTGCTAGGGACTCCGAGCAGTACTTC	CSARDSEQYF
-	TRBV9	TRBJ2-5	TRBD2	TGTGCCAGCAGCGTGGGCGGGGGGGTTCAAGAGACCCAGTACTTC	CASSVGGGVQETQYF
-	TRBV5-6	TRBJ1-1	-	TGTGCCAGCAGCTTGCTGTCGGGAGAGGACACTGAAGCTTTCTTT	CASSLLSGEDTEAFF
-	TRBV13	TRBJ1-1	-	TGTGCCAGCAGCGCCGGGAAATCGGGCACTGAAGCTTTCTTT	CASSAGKSGTEAFF
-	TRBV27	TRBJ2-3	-	TGTGCCAGCAGTTTATCCTCTCCAGTCCCAGATACGCAGTATTTT	CASSLSSPVPDTQYF